The 13 T cell receptor beta chains given below trace back to one sample, sequenced in a study of T cell responses to AZD1222 COVID-19 vaccine. Libraries were prepared by immunoSEQ multiplex PCR; TCRdb keeps only in-frame clonotypes and omits some of them. Among 65,000 to 80,000 clones listed, 88% were seen once. The starting material was peripheral blood, obtained 28 days after the second dose of the MenACWY control vaccine. The origin of the receptors is an adult who received the MenACWY meningococcal vaccine as a control.

This clone was recorded once. The rearrangement links TRBV5-1 to TRBJ1-1; no clear D. The germline V and J ends were trimmed by 0 bases and 5 bases, with 11 bases remaining between them. The germline gives CDR1 SGHRS, CDR2 YFSETQ. The CDR3 loop spans 14 amino acids. CDR3 in DNA: TGCGCCAGCAGCTTGGGACGGGAACCTACTGAAGCTTTCTTT. Amino acids: CASSLGREPTEAFF.

The V gene is TRBV29-1, the J gene TRBJ2-5, with a weak D call TRBD2 (6 bases). The CDR3 length is 13 residues. V was cut by 7 bases and J by 5 bases, with 17 bases left in between. CDR1 is SQVTM and CDR2 is ANQGSEA in the germline V gene. CDR3 sequence: CSATLSGEETQYF. The CDR3 nucleotides are TGCAGCGCTACCCTTAGCGGAGAGGAGACCCAGTACTTC.

The chain combines TRBV7-9 with TRBJ2-5; D possibly matches TRBD1 or TRBD2 (5 bases each). Germline V gene sequence: CDR1 SEHNR, CDR2 FQNEAQ (reference sequence). The CDR3 extends over 13 amino acids. V was cut by 5 bases and J by 2 bases, with 9 bases left in between. CDR3 residues: CASSPWGQETQYF. The CDR3 DNA reads as TGTGCCAGCAGCCCCTGGGGGCAAGAGACCCAGTACTTC.

The chain uses TRBV2 and TRBJ1-2, with D possibly matching TRBD1 (5 bases). Trimming left V 1 base short and J 4 bases short, with 7 bases between. Germline CDR1 reads SNHLY; CDR2 reads FYNNEI. The CDR3 totals 13 residues. For the CDR3, the DNA is TGTGCCAGCAGTGAAGGGGGCCCCTATGGCTACACCTTC. The encoded protein is CASSEGGPYGYTF.

On this clone itself: One junction end does not reproduce the germline sequence, and a read error may be involved. The chain uses TRBV4-3 and TRBJ2-6; TRBD2 matches 7 bases. The germline V gene has CDR1 LGHNA and CDR2 YSLEER. The CDR3 runs to 19 residues. Here the CDR3 DNA reads TGCGCCAGCAGTCAAGATCCGAGCGGGACGTTCTCTGGGGCCAACGTCCTGACTTTC. It yields the protein CASSQDPSGTFSGANVLTF.

This clone was found a few times. The V call is TRBV9, the J call TRBJ2-7; 7 bases match TRBD2. V lost 3 bases, J lost 4 bases, and 13 bases stayed unmatched. The CDR3 covers 16 residues. Germline lookup yields CDR1 SGDLS and CDR2 YYNGEE. In nucleotides, the CDR3 is TGTGCCAGCAGCGATAGCGTAGGGGAGGGAGAGTACGAGCAGTACTTC. It is translated as CASSDSVGEGEYEQYF.

V gene TRBV2 combines with J gene TRBJ1-4; D remains ambiguous. This CDR3 spans 15 amino acids. Per germline, CDR1 SNHLY and CDR2 FYNNEI. The V end lost 7 bases, the J end lost 8 bases, and 20 bases lay between the germline ends. CDR3 sequence reads: CASNKRSDVGEKLFF. Written as DNA, the CDR3 is TGTGCCAGCAACAAAAGATCCGACGTGGGGGAAAAACTGTTTTTT.

The CDR3 sequence: CASSTRITDTQYF. In nucleotides, the CDR3 is TGTGCCAGTAGTACGCGGATCACAGATACGCAGTATTTT. V gene TRBV19 combines with J gene TRBJ2-3, with no clear D. Germline-derived CDR1 and CDR2 are LNHDA and SQIVND (reference sequence). V dropped 4 bases and J dropped 2 bases, with 7 bases sitting between them. This CDR3 contains 13 residues.

The genes are TRBV19 and TRBJ2-3; 10 bases fit TRBD2. The CDR3 has 17 residues. CDR1 LNHDA and CDR2 SQIVND come from the germline V gene (reference sequence). V lost 5 bases, J lost 1 base, and 9 bases stayed unmatched. DNA of the CDR3: TGTGCCAGTAGTGATCAACTAGCGGGATACGGCACAGATACGCAGTATTTT. It specifies CASSDQLAGYGTDTQYF.

This sequence joins TRBV5-8 and TRBJ2-3; 7 nucleotides line up with TRBD1. V was pared by 4 bases and J by 0 bases, with 5 bases of the junction left unmatched. Germline V lookup: CDR1 SGHTS, CDR2 YDEGEE. The CDR3 loop spans 15 amino acids. Written as DNA, the CDR3 is TGTGCCAGCAGCCCCGGGACAGCTAGCACAGATACGCAGTATTTT. Translation: CASSPGTASTDTQYF.

This sequence joins TRBV5-8 and TRBJ1-3, with D unresolved. Trimming removed 1 base at V and 3 bases at J, with 5 bases between. Germline assignment: CDR1 SGHTS and CDR2 YDEGEE. There are 13 residues in the CDR3. The CDR3 loop is CASSLTVGNTIYF. As DNA, the CDR3 is TGTGCCAGCAGCTTGACAGTTGGAAACACCATATATTTT.

The rearrangement links TRBV13 to TRBJ2-7, with D maybe TRBD2 (5 bases). The germline gives CDR1 PRHDT, CDR2 FYEKMQ (reference sequence). The CDR3 length is 18 residues. V was trimmed by 4 bases and J by 0 bases, leaving 22 bases between them. The CDR3 DNA sequence: TGTGCCAGCAGCTCCCCTCTAAGCGGAAGGCAAAGCTCCTACGAGCAGTACTTC. Translated, it gives CASSSPLSGRQSSYEQYF.

The V call is TRBV9, the J call TRBJ2-3; D perhaps matches TRBD2 (6 bases). The CDR3 sequence is 14 residues long. Germline V lookup: CDR1 SGDLS, CDR2 YYNGEE. The ends were cut back, 4 bases at V and 5 bases at J, with 14 bases in the middle. The CDR3 region is CASSPDGRIDTQYF. The DNA of the CDR3 is TGTGCCAGCAGCCCAGATGGGAGGATAGATACGCAGTATTTT.